The 21 T cell receptor beta chains in this list originate from one sample, sequenced in a study of long-term antiretroviral therapy in people with HIV. Researchers ran immunoSEQ v3.0 at survey level. This table comes from immunoSEQ multiplex PCR, and its TCRdb copy is limited to in-frame clones, with some not included. The table lists fewer than 20,000 clones, about 78% of them singletons. Sequences were derived from unsorted PBMCs, sampled 0.3 years after starting antiretroviral therapy. The receptors shown here come from a woman between 45 and 65 years old with HIV.

This chain connects TRBV27 to TRBJ1-6; the match to TRBD1 covers 7 bases. Per the germline V gene, CDR1 is MNHEY and CDR2 is SMNVEV (reference sequence). The CDR3 loop spans 20 amino acids. Trimming cost V 5 bases and J 7 bases; bases outside gene matches: 23. As DNA, the CDR3 is TGTGCCAGCAGTCCGCGACAGGGCCAAACTCTGGGGATGAAGAATTCACCCCTCCACTTT. Encoded protein: CASSPRQGQTLGMKNSPLHF.

In DNA, the CDR3 is TGTGCCAGCTCACCACTCCCCGACAGGCCATATGGCTACACCTTC. Amino acid sequence: CASSPLPDRPYGYTF. The rearrangement uses TRBV18 and TRBJ1-2; TRBD1 might be the D (6 bases). This CDR3 spans 15 amino acids. V lost 1 base, J lost 5 bases, and 14 bases lay in between. CDR1 KGHSH and CDR2 LQKENI come from the germline V gene.

The J gene is TRBJ1-3, the V gene TRBV5-6; weak D call: TRBD1 (5 bases). V lost 0 bases and J lost 0, with 19 bases in between. The CDR3 extends over 19 amino acids. CDR1 SGHDT and CDR2 YYEEEE come from the germline V gene. In DNA, the CDR3 is TGTGCCAGCAGCTTGGTCGGGGGGGAGAGGATCTCCTCTGGAAACACCATATATTTT. Its translation: CASSLVGGERISSGNTIYF.

The chain carries TRBV7-2 and TRBJ2-3; no clear D gene. Trimming pared 5 bases from V and 1 base from J, leaving 10 bases between. This CDR3 region has 14 residues. Germline V CDR1 and CDR2: SGHTA, FQGNSA. CDR3 in DNA: TGTGCCAGCAGCCCGTCTCTTCGCACAGATACGCAGTATTTT. Encoded protein: CASSPSLRTDTQYF.

The chain couples TRBV4-1 to TRBJ1-2; possibly TRBD1 for D (6 bases). CDR3 length equals 13 residues. V lost 4 bases to trimming and J lost 7 bases, with 13 bases between them. Per germline, CDR1 MGHRA and CDR2 YSYEKL. The CDR3 nucleotides are TGCGCCAGCAGCCTCCTAGGGGGGGGTGGCTACACCTTC. Its protein is CASSLLGGGGYTF.

The chain recombines TRBV7-9 with TRBJ2-3; D uncertain. Germline V gene data show CDR1 as SEHNR and CDR2 as FQNEAQ (reference sequence). The CDR3 covers 14 residues. V shed 1 base and J shed 4 bases, with 9 bases lying between them. CDR3 sequence (DNA): TGTGCCAGCAGCTTAGAAAGGGCGGCAGATACGCAGTATTTT. Its translation is CASSLERAADTQYF.

This chain connects TRBV10-3 to TRBJ2-1, with D unresolved. Looked up from germline, CDR1 is ENHRY and CDR2 is SYGVKD. This CDR3 is 11 amino acids long. V lost 3 bases, J lost 6 bases, and 3 bases lay in between. The chain's CDR3 is CAISDLNEQFF. For the CDR3, the DNA is TGTGCCATCAGTGACCTCAATGAGCAGTTCTTC.

The CDR3 region has the DNA TGTGCCAGCAGCGTAGATTTTGGGGGGGTGTTGTCACCCCTCCACTTT. It specifies CASSVDFGGVLSPLHF. The chain couples TRBV9 to TRBJ1-6; D may be TRBD1 (5 bases). Trimming left V 0 bases short and J 10 bases short, with 17 bases between. Germline CDR1 SGDLS, CDR2 YYNGEE. This CDR3 region has 16 residues.

The chain carries TRBV19 and TRBJ1-2; D possibly corresponds to TRBD1 (6 bases). From germline, CDR1 is LNHDA and CDR2 SQIVND (reference sequence). Trimming removed 5 bases at V and 4 bases at J, with 11 bases between. The CDR3 sequence is 13 residues long. CDR3 residues: CASSLGQSYGYTF. As DNA, the CDR3 is TGTGCCAGTAGTCTTGGACAGTCCTATGGCTACACCTTC.

This clone was counted only a few times. The V gene is TRBV7-9, the J gene TRBJ2-7, with 7 bases aligning to TRBD1. Germline values: CDR1 SEHNR, CDR2 FQNEAQ (reference sequence). The CDR3 sequence is 15 residues long. Trimming removed 5 bases from V and 0 bases from J; junction bases left unmatched: 7. The CDR3 loop reads CASSHGTESSYEQYF. CDR3 in DNA: TGTGCCAGCAGCCACGGGACAGAGAGCTCCTACGAGCAGTACTTC.

The chain uses TRBV29-1 and TRBJ2-7; D might be TRBD1 or TRBD2, each matching 7 bases. The CDR3 contains 12 residues. CDR1 and CDR2 (germline): SQVTM, ANQGSEA. V was pared by 4 bases and J by 6 bases, with 13 bases between. The CDR3 DNA follows: TGCAGCGTTGGGCAGGGGGGGGTCGAGCAGTACTTC. Its protein is CSVGQGGVEQYF.

This clone was found a few times. The genes are TRBV6-1 and TRBJ2-6, with 9 bases matching TRBD1. This CDR3 has 18 residues. CDR1 is MNHNS, CDR2 SASEGT, per germline. The J segment lost 0 bases and the V segment lost 3 bases, leaving 6 bases of the junction unmatched. This CDR3 reads CASSDPRDRASGANVLTF. CDR3 coding DNA: TGTGCCAGCAGTGACCCCCGGGACAGGGCCTCTGGGGCCAACGTCCTGACTTTC.

CDR3 coding DNA: TGTGCCAGCAGCCGCCCAACAGACAGGGAGATCGAAAAACTGTTTTTT. Protein sequence: CASSRPTDREIEKLFF. The rearrangement uses TRBV4-2 and TRBJ1-4, with 7 nucleotides matching TRBD1. The CDR3 has 16 residues. Germline V gene sequence: CDR1 LGHNA, CDR2 YNFKEQ. V dropped 4 bases and J dropped 8; count of bases not matched to a gene: 13.

The chain recombines TRBV28 with TRBJ2-7; 10 bases align to TRBD1. Germline assignment: CDR1 MDHEN and CDR2 SYDVKM. This CDR3 spans 17 amino acids. V shed 4 bases and J 3 bases; nucleotides not matched to a gene: 12. The CDR3 loop reads CASSSIRFGQGGYEQYF. CDR3 nucleotides: TGTGCCAGCAGTTCTATTCGGTTCGGACAGGGGGGCTACGAGCAGTACTTC.

The rearrangement links TRBV18 to TRBJ1-6, with TRBD1 identical over 7 bases. CDR3 length equals 17 residues. Per the germline V gene, CDR1 is KGHSH and CDR2 is LQKENI. J gave up 0 bases and V 3 bases, and 5 bases lay outside the gene matches. The CDR3 protein is CASSPWDSSSYNSPLHF. The CDR3 nucleotides are TGTGCCAGCTCACCCTGGGACAGTAGCTCCTATAATTCACCCCTCCACTTT.

The chain has TRBV4-1 and TRBJ1-1; D is undetermined. Trimming removed 3 bases at V and 4 bases at J, with 18 bases between. The CDR3 has 16 amino acids. Per germline, CDR1 MGHRA and CDR2 YSYEKL. This CDR3 is CASSHPGGYIGTEAFF. DNA for the CDR3: TGCGCCAGCAGCCATCCCGGTGGGTACATTGGCACTGAAGCTTTCTTT.

This clone was counted between two and nine times. V usage is TRBV6-5 and J usage is TRBJ1-1, with unresolved D. The germline V gene encodes CDR1 MNHEY and CDR2 SVGAGI. This CDR3 has 12 residues. V was trimmed by 8 bases and J by 0 bases, leaving 7 bases between them. The CDR3: CASGQMNTEAFF. CDR3 in DNA: TGTGCCAGCGGCCAAATGAACACTGAAGCTTTCTTT.

The V call is TRBV5-1, the J call TRBJ1-2; D uncertain. CDR3 length: 13 residues. The V end lost 5 bases, the J end lost 5 bases, and 13 bases lay between the germline ends. Germline lookup yields CDR1 SGHRS and CDR2 YFSETQ. CDR3 sequence reads: CASRIDGPYGYTF. In nucleotides, the CDR3 is TGCGCCAGCAGGATTGACGGACCATATGGCTACACCTTC.

The chain couples TRBV30 to TRBJ1-4; maybe TRBD1 (5 bases). Germline V gene data show CDR1 as GTSNPN and CDR2 as SVGIG (reference sequence). Trimming cost V 5 bases and J 10 bases, with 20 bases left between them. The CDR3 totals 14 residues. The CDR3 reads CAWETGAGSGKLFF. Written as DNA, the CDR3 is TGTGCCTGGGAGACCGGGGCAGGCAGCGGAAAACTGTTTTTT. Full variable domain (missing parts from reference TRBV30 and TRBJ1-4): SQTIHQWPATLVQPVGSPLSLECTVEGTSNPNLYWYRQAAGRGLQLLFYSVGIGQISSEVPQNLSASRPQDRQFILSSKKLLLSDSGFYLCAWETGAGSGKLFFGSGTQLSVL.

This rearrangement joins TRBV1 to TRBJ2-5; the DNA was not used to check the table's D call, TRBD2. TRBV1 is annotated as a pseudogene. The CDR3 is 13 amino acids. The CDR3 region is CTTLGLATETQYF. In nucleotides, the CDR3 is TGCACCACCCTGGGACTAGCTACAGAGACCCAGTACTTC.

The rearrangement uses TRBV7-2 and TRBJ1-4; TRBD1 matches at 7 bases. CDR1 SGHTA and CDR2 FQGNSA come from the germline V gene. This CDR3 region has 16 residues. With V trimmed by 4 bases and J by 7 bases, 12 bases remained unmatched. As DNA, the CDR3 is TGTGCCAGCAGCTCGTCCTCCAGGGGGGCAGGTGAAAAACTGTTTTTT. Its protein product is CASSSSSRGAGEKLFF.